The present T cell receptor (beta chain) was sequenced within a study of Graves' ophthalmopathy and Graves' hyperthyroidism. TCR beta CDR3 amplification used RNA transcripts. After a first-round RT-PCR with HTBI primers, a second-round multiplex PCR was run. TCRdb reprocessed the multiplex PCR reads with MiXCR, giving one entry per CDR3 protein. Of 300,000 to 350,000 distinct CDR3 sequences detected, about a sixth appear once; the ten largest clones hold approximately 13%. Germline-derived CDR1 and CDR2 are MGHRA and YSYEKL. The CDR3 contains 17 residues. J gave up 8 bases and V 1 base, and 11 bases lay outside the gene matches. As the starting material, 10 ml of fresh peripheral blood yielded the PBMCs. This clonotype came up a few times.

Sequencing was carried out using peripheral blood. This receptor was identified in an adult man with Graves' ophthalmopathy. J is TRBJ1-6 and V is TRBV4-1, with 7 bases aligning to TRBD1. The CDR3 DNA reads as TGCGCCAGCAGCCAAGTTTGGCCCAGGGGGTTGGATTCACCCCTCCACTTT. Its translation: CASSQVWPRGLDSPLHF.